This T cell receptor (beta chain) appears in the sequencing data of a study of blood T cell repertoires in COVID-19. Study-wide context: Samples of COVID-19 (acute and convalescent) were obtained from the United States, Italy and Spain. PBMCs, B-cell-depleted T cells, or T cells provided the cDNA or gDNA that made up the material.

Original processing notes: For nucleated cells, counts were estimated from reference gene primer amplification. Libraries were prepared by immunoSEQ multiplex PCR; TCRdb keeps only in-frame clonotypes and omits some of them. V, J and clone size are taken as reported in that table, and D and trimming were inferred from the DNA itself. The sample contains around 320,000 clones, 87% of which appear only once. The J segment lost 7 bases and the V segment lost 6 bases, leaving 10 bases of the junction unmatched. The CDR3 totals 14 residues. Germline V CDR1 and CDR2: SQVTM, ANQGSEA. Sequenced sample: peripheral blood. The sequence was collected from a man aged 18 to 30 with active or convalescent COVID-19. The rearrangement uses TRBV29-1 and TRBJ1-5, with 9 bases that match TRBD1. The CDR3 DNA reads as TGCAGCGTCGCTGACAGGGGGATTACCCAGCCCCAGCATTTT. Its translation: CSVADRGITQPQHF. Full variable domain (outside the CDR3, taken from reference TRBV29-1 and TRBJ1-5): SAVISQKPSRDICQRGTSLTIQCQVDSQVTMMFWYRQQPGQSLTLIATANQGSEATYESGFVIDKFPISRPNLTFSTLTVSNMSPEDSSIYLCSVADRGITQPQHFGDGTRLSIL.